This TCR beta chain was obtained from a study of cytomegalovirus exposure and HLA in healthy donors. Overall study results and limits: When the data were analyzed later, several of the most significant clusters appeared to be linked to common viral pathogens.

Primers for the PCR totalled 60 Vbeta and 13 Jbeta. Sequencing used immunoSEQ multiplex PCR; TCRdb keeps in-frame clones, though not all of them. The profile shows over 150,000 clones, roughly 70% of them singletons. In its sample, this clone was seen a few times. Its antigen is unidentified. Other DNA sequences in the sample encode the same CDR3. The receptor's source is a woman between 50 and 59 years old in good health and CMV-seropositive. The specimen was PBMCs.

CDR3 nucleotide sequence: TGCGCCAGCAGCTTGTTGACAGGGGGCGGCTATGGCTACACCTTC. Protein: CASSLLTGGGYGYTF. V and J are TRBV5-1 and TRBJ1-2; TRBD1 matches at 10 bases. Per the germline V gene, CDR1 is SGHRS and CDR2 is YFSETQ. The CDR3 is 15 residues long. V was clipped by 1 base and J by 4 bases; unmatched bases: 4.